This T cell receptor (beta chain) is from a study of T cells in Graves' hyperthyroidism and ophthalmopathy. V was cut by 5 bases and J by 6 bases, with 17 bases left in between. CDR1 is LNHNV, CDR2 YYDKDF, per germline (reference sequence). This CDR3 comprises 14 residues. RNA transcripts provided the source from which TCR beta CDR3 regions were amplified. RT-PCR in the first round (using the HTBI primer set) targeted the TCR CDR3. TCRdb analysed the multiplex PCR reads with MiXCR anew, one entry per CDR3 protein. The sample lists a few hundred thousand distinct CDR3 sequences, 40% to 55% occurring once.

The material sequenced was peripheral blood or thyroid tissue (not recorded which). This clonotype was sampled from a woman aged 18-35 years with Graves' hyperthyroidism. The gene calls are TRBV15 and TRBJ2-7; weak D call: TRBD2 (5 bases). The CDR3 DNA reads TGTGCCACCAGCGGCGGTTGGGTGGCGGGCGAGCAGTACTTC. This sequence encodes CATSGGWVAGEQYF.